These 28 T cell receptor beta chains originate from one sample sequenced in a study of blood T cell repertoires in COVID-19. Sequenced by immunoSEQ multiplex PCR; TCRdb stores in-frame clones only, minus some. The table lists over 110,000 clones, 88% of them singletons. Source material: peripheral blood. The source is a woman in her 50s with acute or convalescent COVID-19.

Only a few counts were recorded for this clone. The chain is built from TRBV5-1 and TRBJ1-1, with D unclear. The V end lost 2 bases, the J end lost 6 bases, and 14 bases lay between the germline ends. The CDR3 loop spans 14 amino acids. Germline CDR1 reads SGHRS; CDR2 reads YFSETQ. The DNA for the CDR3 is TGCGCCAGCAGCTTCTTCGGCGAGGGCCCTGAAGCTTTCTTT. Its translation: CASSFFGEGPEAFF.

The chain uses TRBV4-1 and TRBJ2-1, with 7 bases that match TRBD2. There are 16 residues in the CDR3. Trimming removed 0 bases from V and 2 bases from J; junction bases left unmatched: 4. Looked up from germline, CDR1 is MGHRA and CDR2 is YSYEKL. CDR3 DNA: TGCGCCAGCAGCCAAGAGAGGCGGGGGACCTACAATGAGCAGTTCTTC. Its translation is CASSQERRGTYNEQFF.

V is TRBV6-5 and J is TRBJ1-4, with D perhaps matching TRBD1 (6 bases). Germline V gene lookup returns CDR1 MNHEY and CDR2 SVGAGI. The CDR3 runs 13 residues. Trimming removed 4 bases from V and 5 bases from J, with 8 bases in between. CDR3 DNA: TGTGCCAGCAGTTGGGGGCCCAATGAAAAACTGTTTTTT. It translates to CASSWGPNEKLFF.

The chain recombines TRBV5-1 with TRBJ2-5, with TRBD1 as a possible D gene (5 bases). Between the trimmed V and J ends, which lost 5 bases and 5 bases, there was a span of 19 bases. This CDR3 contains 15 residues. Germline CDR1 and CDR2: SGHRS and YFSETQ. The CDR3 bases are TGCGCCAGCAGAGGCTTAGGGTTGCAGGGTGAGACCCAGTACTTC. The encoded protein is CASRGLGLQGETQYF. Variable domain in full (rest from reference TRBV5-1 and TRBJ2-5): KAGVTQTPRYLIKTRGQQVTLSCSPISGHRSVSWYQQTPGQGLQFLFEYFSETQRNKGNFPGRFSGRQFSNSRSEMNVSTLELGDSALYLCASRGLGLQGETQYFGPGTRLLVL.

The chain recombines TRBV7-6 with TRBJ1-1; the D gene is possibly TRBD1 (5 bases). V gave up 5 bases and J gave up 0 bases, with 10 bases separating them. In germline, CDR1 is SGHVS, CDR2 FNYEAQ. This CDR3 has 14 residues. The CDR3 DNA follows: TGTGCCAGCAGCGTAGGACATCTGAACACTGAAGCTTTCTTT. This translates into CASSVGHLNTEAFF.

The gene calls are TRBV9 and TRBJ2-3; 8 nucleotides align to TRBD2. Germline CDR1 and CDR2: SGDLS and YYNGEE. This CDR3 has 14 amino acids. V was pared by 0 bases and J by 5 bases, with 2 bases of the junction left unmatched. Here the CDR3 DNA reads TGTGCCAGCAGCGTAGGGGCGGGAGGAGATACGCAGTATTTT. Translated: CASSVGAGGDTQYF.

The V call is TRBV12-3 or TRBV12-4, the J call TRBJ1-6; weak D call: TRBD1 (6 bases). V shed 0 bases and J shed 10 bases, with 7 bases lying between them. The CDR3 loop spans 13 amino acids. CDR3: CASSLATGSPLHF. The CDR3 nucleotides read TGTGCCAGCAGTTTAGCGACAGGATCACCCCTCCACTTT.

J is TRBJ2-3 and V is TRBV3-1 (or the pseudogene TRBV3-2); maybe TRBD2 (6 bases). The V end lost 0 bases, the J end lost 3 bases, and 10 bases lay between the germline ends. The CDR3 is 15 amino acids. The V gene's germline CDR1 is LGHDT and CDR2 YNNKEL (reference sequence). The CDR3 DNA follows: TGTGCCAGCAGCCAAGACCCCCGGGAGACAGATACGCAGTATTTT. Its protein is CASSQDPRETDTQYF.

This chain links TRBV7-2 with TRBJ2-1, with 9 bases matching TRBD2. This CDR3 is 15 amino acids long. J lost 9 bases, V lost 2 bases, and 8 bases had no gene match. Germline CDR1 reads SGHTA; CDR2 reads FQGNSA. The CDR3 reads CASSLPLAGQGEQFF. The CDR3 coding sequence is TGTGCCAGCAGCTTACCACTAGCGGGCCAGGGTGAGCAGTTCTTC.

Written as DNA, the CDR3 is TGTGCCAGCAGCCTGGACAGGGGATATCAGCCCCAGCATTTT. It encodes CASSLDRGYQPQHF. The chain couples TRBV5-6 to TRBJ1-5; 9 nucleotides align to TRBD1. V was clipped by 4 bases and J by 5 bases; unmatched bases: 4. CDR1 is SGHDT and CDR2 is YYEEEE in the germline V gene. CDR3 size: 14 residues. Using reference TRBV5-6 and TRBJ1-5 for the parts outside the CDR3, the full variable domain is DAGVTQSPTHLIKTRGQQVTLRCSPKSGHDTVSWYQQALGQGPQFIFQYYEEEERQRGNFPDRFSGHQFPNYSSELNVNALLLGDSALYLCASSLDRGYQPQHFGDGTRLSIL.

The chain carries TRBV24-1 and TRBJ2-7; 7 bases fit TRBD2. The V gene's germline CDR1 is KGHDR and CDR2 SFDVKD. This CDR3 is built from 13 residues. Trimming cost V 3 bases and J 7 bases; bases outside gene matches: 5. The CDR3 here is CATSDPPGLEQYF. CDR3 nucleotides: TGTGCCACCAGTGATCCTCCGGGACTAGAGCAGTACTTC.

The V and J genes are TRBV28 and TRBJ2-3, with D tentatively TRBD1 (6 bases). Trimming stripped 7 bases from V and 6 bases from J, with 26 bases between. CDR3 length: 17 residues. The germline V gene encodes CDR1 MDHEN and CDR2 SYDVKM. The DNA of the CDR3 is TGTGCCAGCACCGAATCTCCCCTGGCAGGGGAAGGGGATACGCAGTATTTT. This gives the protein CASTESPLAGEGDTQYF.

The chain recombines TRBV7-9 with TRBJ2-1, with 10 bases fitting TRBD2. V was pared by 5 bases and J by 9 bases, with 13 bases of the junction left unmatched. Germline values: CDR1 SEHNR, CDR2 FQNEAQ (reference sequence). The CDR3 extends over 16 amino acids. The CDR3, as DNA: TGTGCCAGCAGCCATCTAGCGGGAGTGGGGGGCGGTGAGCAGTTCTTC. Translation: CASSHLAGVGGGEQFF.

The DNA of the CDR3 is TGTGCCAGCAGTCCCCCGACAGGGAGCTCCTACGAGCAGTACTTC. Protein: CASSPPTGSSYEQYF. This chain connects TRBV6-5 to TRBJ2-7; 7 nucleotides align to TRBD1. CDR1 is MNHEY and CDR2 is SVGAGI in the germline V gene. This CDR3 contains 15 residues. Trimming cost V 5 bases and J 0 bases; bases outside gene matches: 7.

This sequence joins TRBV11-1 and TRBJ2-7; TRBD1 matches 7 bases. CDR1 and CDR2 from the germline V gene are SGHAT and FQDESV (reference sequence). V gave up 6 bases and J gave up 3 bases; unmatched junction bases: 5. The CDR3 has 13 amino acids. The CDR3 reads CASSTGESYEQYF. The CDR3 nucleotides are TGTGCCAGCAGTACAGGGGAAAGCTACGAGCAGTACTTC.

The chain joins TRBV16 to TRBJ1-1, with unresolved D. The CDR3 sequence is 11 residues long. The germline V gene encodes CDR1 KGHSY and CDR2 FQNENV. V gave up 7 bases and J gave up 11 bases, with 14 bases separating them. In DNA form, the CDR3 reads TGTGCCAGCATGGGTGACCGGCGGGCTTTCTTT. Translated, it gives CASMGDRRAFF.

The chain links TRBV5-1 to TRBJ1-1; no clear D. The V gene's germline CDR1 is SGHRS and CDR2 YFSETQ. Between the trimmed V and J ends, which lost 0 bases and 1 base, there was a span of 13 bases. CDR3 length: 16 residues. The CDR3 DNA reads as TGCGCCAGCAGCTTGGGTGACTTACGATCGAACACTGAAGCTTTCTTT. Translation gives CASSLGDLRSNTEAFF.

V and J are TRBV5-1 and TRBJ1-2, with unresolved D. There are 14 residues in the CDR3. V shed 0 bases and J shed 4 bases, with 10 bases lying between them. The germline V gene has CDR1 SGHRS and CDR2 YFSETQ. This chain's CDR3 is CASSLVGGVYGYTF. In nucleotides, the CDR3 is TGCGCCAGCAGCTTGGTAGGAGGCGTCTATGGCTACACCTTC.

The chain carries TRBV6-5 and TRBJ2-7; D might be TRBD1 (6 bases). There are 15 residues in the CDR3. V was cut by 0 bases and J by 2 bases, with 11 bases left in between. Germline values: CDR1 MNHEY, CDR2 SVGAGI. CDR3 nucleotides: TGTGCCAGCAGTTACTCGTTCCAGGGGACCTACGAGCAGTACTTC. Its translation is CASSYSFQGTYEQYF.

This clone has only one observation. The rearrangement uses TRBV5-1 and TRBJ2-2; D call uncertain. CDR3 size: 14 residues. V was trimmed by 1 base and J by 3 bases, leaving 7 bases between them. Germline CDR1 is SGHRS and CDR2 is YFSETQ. The CDR3 DNA follows: TGCGCCAGCAGCTTGCAATCAGACACCGGGGAGCTGTTTTTT. This codes for CASSLQSDTGELFF.

The rearrangement uses TRBV3-1 (or the pseudogene TRBV3-2) and TRBJ1-2; D unclear. Trimming stripped 3 bases from V and 4 bases from J, with 9 bases between. The germline V gene has CDR1 LGHDT and CDR2 YNNKEL (reference sequence). The CDR3 runs 13 residues. The CDR3: CASSHGNLYGYTF. CDR3 sequence (DNA): TGTGCCAGCAGCCATGGCAACCTCTATGGCTACACCTTC.

The J gene is TRBJ2-1, the V gene TRBV19; 7 bases align to TRBD1. The CDR3 length is 13 residues. Germline CDR1 reads LNHDA; CDR2 reads SQIVND (reference sequence). The V segment lost 7 bases and the J segment 9 bases; nucleotides outside the gene matches: 9. This chain's CDR3 is CASMRQGGSEQFF. As DNA, the CDR3 is TGTGCCAGTATGCGACAGGGTGGGTCTGAGCAGTTCTTC. Full variable domain (outside the CDR3, taken from reference TRBV19 and TRBJ2-1): DGGITQSPKYLFRKEGQNVTLSCEQNLNHDAMYWYRQDPGQGLRLIYYSQIVNDFQKGDIAEGYSVSREKKESFPLTVTSAQKNPTAFYLCASMRQGGSEQFFGPGTRLTVL.

This chain joins TRBV18 and TRBJ1-4; D is possibly TRBD1 (5 bases). The germline V and J ends were trimmed by 0 bases and 8 bases, with 22 bases remaining between them. This CDR3 spans 18 amino acids. Germline CDR1 is KGHSH and CDR2 is LQKENI. The CDR3 loop reads CASSPPTGSGNRQEKLFF. In nucleotides, the CDR3 is TGTGCCAGCTCACCACCAACAGGTTCTGGTAACAGACAGGAAAAACTGTTTTTT.

The J gene is TRBJ1-1, the V gene TRBV7-2, with D maybe TRBD1 (6 bases). The germline V and J ends were trimmed by 1 base and 6 bases, with 15 bases remaining between them. Germline V gene sequence: CDR1 SGHTA, CDR2 FQGNSA. The CDR3 has 15 amino acids. CDR3 sequence reads: CASSLGPGVFAEAFF. In DNA, the CDR3 is TGTGCCAGCAGCTTAGGCCCAGGGGTGTTCGCTGAAGCTTTCTTT.

This sequence joins TRBV7-9 and TRBJ2-3; a weak D match, TRBD1 (5 bases). V lost 1 base and J 4 bases, leaving 18 bases between the germline ends. Per germline, CDR1 SEHNR and CDR2 FQNEAQ (reference sequence). CDR3 length: 17 residues. The CDR3 coding sequence is TGTGCCAGCAGCTTAGGGGCCAGGGTGATTATTGCAGATACGCAGTATTTT. Protein product: CASSLGARVIIADTQYF.

Only one count was recorded for this clone. V is TRBV3-1 (or the pseudogene TRBV3-2) and J is TRBJ1-2; possibly TRBD1 for D (5 bases). The CDR3 has 14 amino acids. Germline values: CDR1 LGHDT, CDR2 YNNKEL (reference sequence). V gave up 4 bases and J gave up 8 bases, with 17 bases separating them. CDR3 protein: CASSPFGQGGGYTF. The CDR3 DNA is TGTGCCAGCAGCCCCTTTGGTCAGGGTGGGGGCTACACCTTC.

This clone was recorded only once. J is TRBJ1-1 and V is TRBV25-1; no firm D call. Germline V lookup: CDR1 MGHDK, CDR2 SYGVNS. The CDR3 totals 13 residues. V gave up 3 bases and J gave up 1 base, with 6 bases separating them. The CDR3 here is CASSDLGNTEAFF. In DNA form, the CDR3 reads TGTGCCAGCAGTGACCTCGGGAACACTGAAGCTTTCTTT.

This chain connects TRBV4-1 to TRBJ1-2, with D perhaps TRBD1 (6 bases). The CDR3 has 19 amino acids. The V end was cut by 1 base, the J end by 0 bases, with 21 bases between. The germline gives CDR1 MGHRA, CDR2 YSYEKL. The CDR3 nucleotides are TGCGCCAGCAGCCAAGCGGTCCCAGGGGCCGTCCTCTCTAACTATGGCTACACCTTC. It yields the protein CASSQAVPGAVLSNYGYTF.